The rows below give T cell receptor beta chains drawn from one sample of a study of blood T cell repertoires in COVID-19. Sequenced by immunoSEQ multiplex PCR; TCRdb stores in-frame clones only, minus some. The table has about 75,000 clones, around 90% seen once. Sequencing used peripheral blood. These receptors were collected from a human donor in a cohort sampled during active COVID-19. Both conserved end residues are part of each CDR3. The D gene is left open where the match is weak. Clone sizes are given selectively: once, few, many, or a class where the clone is expanded.

d_gene	j_gene	v_gene	abundance	CDR3nt	CDR3aa
-	TRBJ2-1	TRBV11-2	-	TGTGCCAGCAGCCCGAGGGCTCCGGGACTTATATACAATGAGCAGTTCTTC	CASSPRAPGLIYNEQFF
-	TRBJ2-7	TRBV4-1	-	TGCGCCAGCAGCCAAAGCCCGGACTACTCCTACGAGCAGTACTTC	CASSQSPDYSYEQYF
-	TRBJ2-5	TRBV12-3/TRBV12-4	-	TGTGCCAGTACCCAAACTGGAGAGACCCAGTACTTC	CASTQTGETQYF
TRBD1	TRBJ2-2	TRBV7-2	-	TGTGCCAGCAGCTCCCCGGGACAGGGGATGTCCACCGGGGAGCTGTTTTTT	CASSSPGQGMSTGELFF
-	TRBJ2-1	TRBV9	-	TGTGCCAGCGGGGCGTCCTACAATGAGCAGTTCTTC	CASGASYNEQFF
TRBD2	TRBJ2-1	TRBV5-4	once	TGTGCCAGCAGCTTCGGGGGGTTAGCGGGAGGCGCAAATGAGCAGTTCTTC	CASSFGGLAGGANEQFF
TRBD2	TRBJ2-5	TRBV30	-	TGTGCCTGGGAAGGGGCCCTTCTAGCGGGAGGAGAGACCCAGTACTTC	CAWEGALLAGGETQYF
TRBD1	TRBJ1-5	TRBV2	once	TGTGCCAGCAGCGGCGGGACAGATTATAGCAATCAGCCCCAGCATTTT	CASSGGTDYSNQPQHF
TRBD2	TRBJ2-7	TRBV6-2/TRBV6-3	-	TGTGCCAGCAGTTACTCGACTAGCGGGATATCCTACGAGCAGTACTTC	CASSYSTSGISYEQYF
TRBD1	TRBJ1-1	TRBV4-1	-	TGCGCCAGCAGCCAAGATCGGGAGGGGGCGCCGGGCACTGAAGCTTTCTTT	CASSQDREGAPGTEAFF
TRBD1	TRBJ2-5	TRBV12-3/TRBV12-4	-	TGTGCCAGCAGGCGCACAGGGGTGGAGACCCAGTACTTC	CASRRTGVETQYF
-	TRBJ1-2	TRBV2	-	TGTGCCAGCAGTGGGTCGGACAGAGTAAATGGCTACACCTTC	CASSGSDRVNGYTF
-	TRBJ2-3	TRBV12-3/TRBV12-4	-	TGTGCCAGCAGCACAGGGACAGATACGCAGTATTTT	CASSTGTDTQYF
-	TRBJ1-2	TRBV28	-	TGTGCCAGCAGTTCGGACACATATGGCTACACCTTC	CASSSDTYGYTF
-	TRBJ2-1	TRBV4-3	-	TGCGCCAGCAGCCAAGAGGGGGCGGGAGCTCCTTCTAATGAGCAGTTCTTC	CASSQEGAGAPSNEQFF
TRBD1	TRBJ2-7	TRBV7-2	few	TGTGCCAGCAGCTCCGACAGGGGGCCCTACGAGCAGTACTTC	CASSSDRGPYEQYF
TRBD2	TRBJ2-7	TRBV5-1	once	TGCGCCAGCAGCCGCCTCTCACGGACTAGCGGGGGGCAGAGCTCCTACGAGCAGTACTTC	CASSRLSRTSGGQSSYEQYF
TRBD1	TRBJ2-5	TRBV2	-	TGTGCCAGCAGTGCCGGAGACAGGGGGAGAGAGACCCAGTACTTC	CASSAGDRGRETQYF
-	TRBJ1-2	TRBV7-2	-	TGTGCCAGCAGCTTAGTTGACAGTCCCTATGGCTACACCTTC	CASSLVDSPYGYTF
-	TRBJ2-7	TRBV27	-	TGTGCCAGCAGTTTAAATGGGCCAGGCAGGGAGCAGTACTTC	CASSLNGPGREQYF
-	TRBJ2-3	TRBV18	-	TGTGCCAGCTCACCCGGGAGCACAGATACGCAGTATTTT	CASSPGSTDTQYF
TRBD2	TRBJ2-3	TRBV4-1	-	TGCGCCAGCAGGCCTATCGGACTAGCGGGGGACACGCAGTATTTT	CASRPIGLAGDTQYF
TRBD1	TRBJ1-4	TRBV5-1	once	TGCGCCAGCAGCGGCACAGGGGGGAATGAAAAACTGTTTTTT	CASSGTGGNEKLFF
-	TRBJ2-2	TRBV7-6	-	TGTGCCAGCAGCTTAAACTCAGGGAAGAACACCGGGGAGCTGTTTTTT	CASSLNSGKNTGELFF
-	TRBJ1-2	TRBV20-1	-	TGCAGTGCTAGCGTCACGGGGGGCTACACCTTC	CSASVTGGYTF
-	TRBJ1-2	TRBV6-2/TRBV6-3	-	TGTGCCAGCAGTTACGATAGGACAAACTATGGCTACACCTTC	CASSYDRTNYGYTF
TRBD2	TRBJ2-7	TRBV30	-	TGTGCCTGGAGTGGCTTAGCGGGAGTCTACGAGCAGTACTTC	CAWSGLAGVYEQYF
-	TRBJ1-3	TRBV7-2	-	TGTGCCAGCAGTAGGGCGTCAGGGTTCGGAAACACCATATATTTT	CASSRASGFGNTIYF
-	TRBJ1-1	TRBV14	-	TGTGCCAGCAGCCTAATAGGGGATGAAGCTTTCTTT	CASSLIGDEAFF